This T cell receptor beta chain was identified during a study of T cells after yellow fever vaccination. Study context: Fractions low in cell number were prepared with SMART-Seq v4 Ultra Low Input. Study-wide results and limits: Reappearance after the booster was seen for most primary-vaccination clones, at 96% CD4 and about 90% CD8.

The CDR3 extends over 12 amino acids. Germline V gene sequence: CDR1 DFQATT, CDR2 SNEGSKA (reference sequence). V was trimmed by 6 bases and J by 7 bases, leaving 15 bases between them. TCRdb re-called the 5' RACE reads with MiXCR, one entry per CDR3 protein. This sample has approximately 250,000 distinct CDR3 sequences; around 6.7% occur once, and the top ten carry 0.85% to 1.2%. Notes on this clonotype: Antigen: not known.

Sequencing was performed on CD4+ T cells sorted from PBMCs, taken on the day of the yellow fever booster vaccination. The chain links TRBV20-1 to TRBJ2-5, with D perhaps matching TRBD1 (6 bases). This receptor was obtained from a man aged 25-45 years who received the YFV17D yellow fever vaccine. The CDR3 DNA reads TGCAGTGCGCCGACAGGTTATGTGACCCAGTACTTC. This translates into CSAPTGYVTQYF.